This T cell receptor beta chain stems from a study of cytomegalovirus exposure and HLA in healthy donors. Assay: immunoSEQ multiplex PCR; the TCRdb copy retains only in-frame clones and omits some. The sample yields about 150,000 clones, roughly 87% seen once. This clone was observed a single time. The material sequenced was PBMCs. This TCR was recovered from a woman under 30 in good health and CMV-seropositive.

CDR3 sequence: CASSLSADNEQFF. The CDR3 DNA reads as TGTGCCAGCAGTTTATCGGCTGACAATGAGCAGTTCTTC. The chain has TRBV27 and TRBJ2-1; no clear D gene. V was trimmed by 0 bases and J by 5 bases, leaving 5 bases between them. Germline loops: CDR1 MNHEY, CDR2 SMNVEV (reference sequence). The CDR3 covers 13 residues.